The source of this T cell receptor beta chain is a study of blood T cells in healthy people across ages. As to this clonotype: One junction end does not reproduce the germline sequence, and a read error may be involved.

This CDR3 has 13 residues. The second PCR ran roughly 7 to 11 cycles with a sample-barcoded 5' primer and J-beta primers. Every sample gave at least 3 million paired-end reads containing CDR3. From the 5' RACE reads, TCRdb called clonotypes with MiXCR, one entry per CDR3 protein. The data show more than 800,000 distinct CDR3 sequences, around 30% seen once. The TCR comes from a woman older than 75 in good health. Sequenced input: blood. This chain connects TRBV12-3 or TRBV12-4 to TRBJ1-1; D is unresolved. CDR3 coding DNA: TGTGCCACCAGTGGTGGGCTGAGCACTGAAGCTTTCTTT. Translated: CATSGGLSTEAFF.